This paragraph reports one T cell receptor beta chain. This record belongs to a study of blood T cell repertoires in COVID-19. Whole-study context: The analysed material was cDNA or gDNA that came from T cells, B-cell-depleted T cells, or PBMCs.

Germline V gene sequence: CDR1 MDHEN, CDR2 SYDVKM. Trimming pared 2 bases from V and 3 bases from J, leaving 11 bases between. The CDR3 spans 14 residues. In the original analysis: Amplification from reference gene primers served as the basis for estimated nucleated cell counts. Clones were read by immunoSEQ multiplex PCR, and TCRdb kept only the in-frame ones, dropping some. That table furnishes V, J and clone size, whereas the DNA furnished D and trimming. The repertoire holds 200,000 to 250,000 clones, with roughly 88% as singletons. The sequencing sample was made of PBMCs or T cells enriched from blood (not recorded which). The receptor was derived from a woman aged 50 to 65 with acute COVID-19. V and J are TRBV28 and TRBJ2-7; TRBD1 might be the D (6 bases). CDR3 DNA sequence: TGTGCCAGCAGTTTAAATGTACAGGGCTACGAGCAGTACTTC. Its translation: CASSLNVQGYEQYF.